A selection of T cell receptor beta chains follows, all from one sample in a study of technical replicates of blood from a handful of donors. Using immunoSEQ multiplex PCR, the repertoire was profiled, and TCRdb retains in-frame clones only, with some absent. Altogether about 70,000 clones are present, approximately 96% being singletons, with the ten largest covering 0.2% to 0.25%. Sequencing input: T cells isolated from PBMCs. These receptors were obtained from a human donor in good health. Both conserved end residues are trimmed from each CDR3. Fields, in order: V gene, CDR3 protein.

TRBV28 ASRWGGEQPQH
TRBV29-1 SVVSGFSNQPQH
TRBV6-5 AVHRRTEAF
TRBV14 ASSQVGQLEAF
TRBV15 ATSRDFNTQY
TRBV14 ASSQDNWQVTNTEAF
TRBV20-1 SVDEEVEQY
TRBV11-2 ASSFLTQKYNEQF
TRBV11-3 ASSFGGWGQLTDTQY
TRBV4-1 ASSQDPSGLGYT
TRBV5-4 ASSFRASGSLDGELF
TRBV6-5 ASTRLQGDTEAF
TRBV28 ASSLAGKGNTIY
TRBV5-1 ASSIGTAINQPQH
TRBV27 ASSLSQGADTQY
TRBV25-1 ASSGAGGVTGELF
TRBV29-1 SVEVGTGSYEQY
TRBV4-1 ASSPRQGANEKLF
TRBV9 ASSAGRAAEQY
TRBV28 ASETGGNQPQH
TRBV7-8 ASSLGGQLKILF
TRBV19 ARGGRAEAF
TRBV4-1 ASSQRTDYNEQF